What follows describes a single T cell receptor (beta chain). Its target is unknown. These data belong to a study of identifying expanded T cells in peripheral blood. Study observations and caveats: Technical replicates showed roughly 1.2 changed clones; approximately 2 weeks 15 to 20; four weeks 19.

Germline assignment: CDR1 MGHRA and CDR2 YSYEKL. The V end was cut by 4 bases, the J end by 0 bases, with 12 bases between. The CDR3 is made up of 15 amino acids. Measured with immunoSEQ multiplex PCR; TCRdb has only the in-frame clones, and not every one. The table has 70,000 to 95,000 clones, about 90% seen once; the top ten hold about 4%. The chain combines TRBV4-1 with TRBJ1-1; the D is unclear. The sample comprised blood. The receptor comes from a person aged 18 to 70 in good health. CDR3 coding DNA: TGCGCCAGCAGCCTCCGTGGAGGGTTGAACACTGAAGCTTTCTTT. Residues: CASSLRGGLNTEAFF.